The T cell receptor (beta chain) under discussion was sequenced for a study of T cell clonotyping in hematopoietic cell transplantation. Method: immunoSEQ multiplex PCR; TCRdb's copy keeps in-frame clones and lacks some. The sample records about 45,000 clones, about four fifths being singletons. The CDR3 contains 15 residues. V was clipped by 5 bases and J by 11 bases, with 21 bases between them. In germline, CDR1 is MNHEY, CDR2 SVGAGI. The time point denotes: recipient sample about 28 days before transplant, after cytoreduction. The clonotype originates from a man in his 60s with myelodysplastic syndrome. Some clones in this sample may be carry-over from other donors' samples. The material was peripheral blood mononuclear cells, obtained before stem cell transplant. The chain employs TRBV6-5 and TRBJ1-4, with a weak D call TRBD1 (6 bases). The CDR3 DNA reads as TGTGCCAGCAGTGGACGGACAGCCAGGGGTGGGAAACTGTTTTTT. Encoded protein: CASSGRTARGGKLFF.